The 30 T cell receptor beta chains given below trace back to one sample, sequenced in a study of a mutant IDH1 vaccine in newly diagnosed glioma. Time point specified: week 35, safety follow-up. Mutant IDH1 20-mer peptide, at 300 ug, made up each vaccine dose, with topical imiquimod. Sequencing was performed with immunoSEQ multiplex PCR; in TCRdb, only in-frame clones are kept and a portion is missing. Of tens of thousands of clones listed, 84% are singletons. The antigens of these receptors remain unknown. The sample here was PBMCs, taken from a glioma patient whose treatment included an IDH1 peptide vaccine. The receptor source for this set is a woman aged 18-29 years with glioma.

This chain links TRBV5-4 with TRBJ1-5; the D is unclear. The V end was cut by 0 bases, the J end by 2 bases, with 6 bases between. Looked up from germline, CDR1 is SGHNT and CDR2 is YYREEE (reference sequence). The CDR3 is made up of 14 amino acids. The CDR3 coding sequence is TGTGCCAGCAGCTTGGCCCTAGGCAATCAGCCCCAGCATTTT. The encoded protein is CASSLALGNQPQHF.

The table lists this clone with a count of one. V is TRBV30 and J is TRBJ2-1; TRBD2 matches 9 bases. V lost 0 bases, J lost 7 bases, and 7 bases stayed unmatched. The CDR3 has 15 amino acids. Germline loops: CDR1 GTSNPN, CDR2 SVGIG (reference sequence). The CDR3 nucleotides are TGTGCCTGGAGTGTACGGGCTAGCGGGGTTAATGAGCAGTTCTTC. Encoded protein: CAWSVRASGVNEQFF. Looking up the rest from reference TRBV30 and TRBJ2-1 gives the full variable domain: SQTIHQWPATLVQPVGSPLSLECTVEGTSNPNLYWYRQAAGRGLQLLFYSVGIGQISSEVPQNLSASRPQDRQFILSSKKLLLSDSGFYLCAWSVRASGVNEQFFGPGTRLTVL.

The chain recombines TRBV9 with TRBJ2-2; no clear D. The ends were cut back, 3 bases at V and 6 bases at J, with 15 bases in the middle. CDR3 size: 15 residues. The V gene's germline CDR1 is SGDLS and CDR2 YYNGEE. The CDR3 coding sequence is TGTGCCAGCAGCGAGACCTCCTTCGCGGCCGGGGAGCTGTTTTTT. Translated: CASSETSFAAGELFF.

The chain joins TRBV4-1 to TRBJ2-7; TRBD2 aligns across 7 bases. Per the germline V gene, CDR1 is MGHRA and CDR2 is YSYEKL. Trimming at V came to 5 bases and at J to 0 bases, leaving 4 bases not matched to a gene. The CDR3 is made up of 14 amino acids. CDR3 DNA sequence: TGCGCCAGCAGCGCAGCGGGACTCTCCTACGAGCAGTACTTC. Translated, it gives CASSAAGLSYEQYF.

This clone occurred a few times. J is TRBJ1-5 and V is TRBV6-5; D call uncertain. The CDR3 sequence is 14 residues long. The V end was cut by 5 bases, the J end by 4 bases, with 12 bases between. Germline V gene sequence: CDR1 MNHEY, CDR2 SVGAGI. CDR3 residues: CASSNGRRNQPQHF. In DNA form, the CDR3 reads TGTGCCAGCAGTAACGGACGGAGAAATCAGCCCCAGCATTTT.

The genes are TRBV5-1 and TRBJ1-3, with no clear D. V gave up 4 bases and J gave up 0 bases, with 17 bases separating them. CDR3 length: 17 amino acids. CDR1 is SGHRS, CDR2 YFSETQ, per germline. The DNA of the CDR3 is TGCGCCAGCAGCCTTCTGGCAGCTCCTCTCTCTGGAAACACCATATATTTT. Encoded protein: CASSLLAAPLSGNTIYF.

The V gene is TRBV7-2, the J gene TRBJ2-5; 8 positions agree with TRBD1. Germline lookup yields CDR1 SGHTA and CDR2 FQGNSA. V lost 7 bases, J lost 3 bases, and 4 bases stayed unmatched. The CDR3 covers 13 residues. This CDR3 reads CASTSDREETQYF. The CDR3 bases are TGTGCCAGCACCTCGGACAGGGAAGAGACCCAGTACTTC.

This rearrangement joins TRBV7-8 to TRBJ1-1; no reliable D call. The CDR3 runs to 13 residues. The V gene's germline CDR1 is SGHVS and CDR2 FQNEAQ. V dropped 1 base and J dropped 5 bases, with 8 bases sitting between them. The CDR3 is CASSLVIRTEAFF. Here the CDR3 DNA reads TGTGCCAGCAGCTTAGTGATTAGGACTGAAGCTTTCTTT.

The chain joins TRBV6-1 to TRBJ1-2; no clear D gene. With 8 bases removed from V and 6 bases from J, the gap between germline ends came to 13 bases. This CDR3 spans 12 amino acids. CDR1 is MNHNS, CDR2 SASEGT, per germline. The DNA of the CDR3 is TGTGCCAGCCCCGGGGTGTATGATGGCTACACCTTC. Protein sequence: CASPGVYDGYTF.

This clone occurred a few times. The rearrangement links TRBV7-9 to TRBJ1-2; 8 positions match TRBD1. With V trimmed by 4 bases and J by 8 bases, 15 bases remained unmatched. The length of the CDR3 is 16 residues. CDR1 and CDR2 (germline): SEHNR, FQNEAQ (reference sequence). CDR3 bases: TGTGCCAGCAGCTCCCCGGGACAGGCAAGGGTGGAAGGCTACACCTTC. As protein: CASSSPGQARVEGYTF.

The chain recombines TRBV19 with TRBJ2-1; 10 bases fit TRBD2. J gave up 6 bases and V 6 bases, and 5 bases lay outside the gene matches. Germline assignment: CDR1 LNHDA and CDR2 SQIVND (reference sequence). The CDR3 is 14 residues long. CDR3 sequence reads: CASSPLAGGNEQFF. For the CDR3, the DNA is TGTGCCAGTAGCCCGTTAGCGGGAGGCAATGAGCAGTTCTTC. Variable domain in full (rest from reference TRBV19 and TRBJ2-1): DGGITQSPKYLFRKEGQNVTLSCEQNLNHDAMYWYRQDPGQGLRLIYYSQIVNDFQKGDIAEGYSVSREKKESFPLTVTSAQKNPTAFYLCASSPLAGGNEQFFGPGTRLTVL.

The V call is TRBV5-5, the J call TRBJ1-2; no definite D call. CDR1 is SGHKS, CDR2 YYEKEE, per germline (reference sequence). This CDR3 spans 14 amino acids. V gave up 0 bases and J gave up 4 bases, with 10 bases separating them. CDR3 sequence (DNA): TGTGCCAGCAGCTTGGAGCACAGCTCCTATGGCTACACCTTC. Protein: CASSLEHSSYGYTF.

The rearrangement uses TRBV30 and TRBJ1-5; 9 positions match TRBD1. V dropped 3 bases and J dropped 6; count of bases not matched to a gene: 0. This CDR3 has 12 residues. CDR1 is GTSNPN, CDR2 SVGIG, per germline (reference sequence). The CDR3 sequence is CAWRTGGQPQHF. The CDR3 bases are TGTGCCTGGAGGACAGGGGGTCAGCCCCAGCATTTT.

This clone was counted a single time. V is TRBV7-9 and J is TRBJ2-2; TRBD2 matches at 13 bases. Trimming cost V 6 bases and J 0 bases; bases outside gene matches: 4. CDR3 length: 17 residues. From germline, CDR1 is SEHNR and CDR2 FQNEAQ (reference sequence). In DNA form, the CDR3 reads TGTGCCAGCAGAGGGACTAGCGGGGCCACGAACACCGGGGAGCTGTTTTTT. Translated: CASRGTSGATNTGELFF.

This chain joins TRBV5-4 and TRBJ2-2; D possibly matches TRBD1 or TRBD2 (5 bases each). CDR3 size: 14 residues. Trimming left V 5 bases short and J 1 base short, with 9 bases between. Germline-derived CDR1 and CDR2 are SGHNT and YYREEE (reference sequence). The CDR3 DNA sequence: TGTGCCAGCAGGGGACGGTTGAACACCGGGGAGCTGTTTTTT. This codes for CASRGRLNTGELFF.

This chain uses TRBV9 with TRBJ2-3; 12 bases match TRBD1. With 4 bases clipped from V and 9 bases from J, the junction kept 15 bases outside the gene matches. CDR1 is SGDLS, CDR2 YYNGEE, per germline. The CDR3 runs 17 residues. This chain's CDR3 is CASSTQGQGARQNTQYF. The CDR3 coding sequence is TGTGCCAGCAGCACCCAGGGACAGGGGGCAAGGCAGAACACGCAGTATTTT.

V usage is TRBV14 and J usage is TRBJ2-2; the D gene is possibly TRBD1 (5 bases). The CDR3 sequence is 14 residues long. The V gene's germline CDR1 is SGHDN and CDR2 FVKESK. The germline V and J ends were trimmed by 1 base and 4 bases, with 7 bases remaining between them. CDR3 nucleotides: TGTGCCAGCAGCCAAGGGGGCCCCACCGGGGAGCTGTTTTTT. The encoded protein is CASSQGGPTGELFF. Full variable domain (missing parts from reference TRBV14 and TRBJ2-2): EAGVTQFPSHSVIEKGQTVTLRCDPISGHDNLYWYRRVMGKEIKFLLHFVKESKQDESGMPNNRFLAERTGGTYSTLKVQPAELEDSGVYFCASSQGGPTGELFFGEGSRLTVL.

The J gene is TRBJ1-1, the V gene TRBV5-6; D gene ambiguous. The CDR3 is 13 residues long. The V and J ends lost 1 base and 3 bases respectively, with 7 bases between them. The V gene's germline CDR1 is SGHDT and CDR2 YYEEEE. CDR3 region: CASSLNWDTEAFF. CDR3 coding DNA: TGTGCCAGCAGCTTGAACTGGGACACTGAAGCTTTCTTT.

This chain connects TRBV28 to TRBJ1-3, with a possible D match to TRBD1 (5 bases). CDR1 MDHEN and CDR2 SYDVKM come from the germline V gene. CDR3 size: 14 residues. V was cut by 3 bases and J by 3 bases, with 9 bases left in between. Here the CDR3 DNA reads TGTGCCAGCAGTTTCCGGGGGAGTGGAAACACCATATATTTT. This codes for CASSFRGSGNTIYF.

The J gene is TRBJ2-7, the V gene TRBV6-1; 7 bases map to TRBD1. The CDR3 contains 16 residues. Germline trimming cut 2 bases from V and 0 bases from J; bases unmatched to any gene: 7. Germline CDR1 is MNHNS and CDR2 is SASEGT. In DNA form, the CDR3 reads TGTGCCAGCAGTGAATTCCTCAGGGGGAGCTCCTACGAGCAGTACTTC. Protein: CASSEFLRGSSYEQYF.

This chain uses TRBV2 with TRBJ1-5; 8 nucleotides match TRBD1. Germline V gives CDR1 SNHLY, CDR2 FYNNEI. The CDR3 covers 14 residues. The trim removed 6 bases at V and 4 bases at J, leaving 5 bases unmatched. Here the CDR3 reads CASRNRGRNQPQHF. Here the CDR3 DNA reads TGTGCCAGCAGGAACAGGGGGAGAAATCAGCCCCAGCATTTT. Combining the CDR3 with reference TRBV2 and TRBJ1-5 gives the whole variable domain EPEVTQTPSHQVTQMGQEVILRCVPISNHLYFYWYRQILGQKVEFLVSFYNNEISEKSEIFDDQFSVERPDGSNFTLKIRSTKLEDSAMYFCASRNRGRNQPQHFGDGTRLSIL.

This chain links TRBV18 with TRBJ1-1, with D uncertain. CDR3 length: 14 residues. CDR1 is KGHSH and CDR2 is LQKENI in the germline V gene. V gave up 1 base and J gave up 4 bases, with 10 bases separating them. The DNA of the CDR3 is TGTGCCAGCTCACCACGAGAGGGTATCACTGAAGCTTTCTTT. Its protein product is CASSPREGITEAFF.

The table lists this clone with a few counts. V usage is TRBV12-5 and J usage is TRBJ1-5; D ambiguous. Germline V gene lookup returns CDR1 LGHNT and CDR2 FRNRAP. The CDR3 has 14 residues. Trimming pared 3 bases from V and 5 bases from J, leaving 11 bases between. The CDR3 DNA sequence: TGTGCTAGTGGTTTAGACTGGGGTTATCAGCCCCAGCATTTT. Encoded protein: CASGLDWGYQPQHF.

This chain uses TRBV19 with TRBJ1-5, with a possible D match to TRBD1 (5 bases). The germline V gene has CDR1 LNHDA and CDR2 SQIVND (reference sequence). V was cut by 5 bases and J by 7 bases, with 12 bases left in between. The CDR3 loop spans 13 amino acids. The CDR3 loop is CASSLAEGQPQHF. CDR3 bases: TGTGCCAGTAGTTTGGCAGAGGGGCAGCCCCAGCATTTT.

The rearrangement uses TRBV19 and TRBJ2-2, with TRBD1 matching over 9 bases. Per the germline V gene, CDR1 is LNHDA and CDR2 is SQIVND (reference sequence). This CDR3 has 15 residues. With 3 bases clipped from V and 3 bases from J, the junction kept 2 bases outside the gene matches. In DNA form, the CDR3 reads TGTGCCAGTAGTATTTGGACAGGGGACACCGGGGAGCTGTTTTTT. Protein: CASSIWTGDTGELFF.

The chain uses TRBV9 and TRBJ2-3; TRBD2 matches 9 bases. CDR1 is SGDLS, CDR2 YYNGEE, per germline. J lost 0 bases, V lost 2 bases, and 4 bases had no gene match. This CDR3 is built from 16 residues. CDR3 DNA: TGTGCCAGCAGCGTGACTAGCGGCAAGAGCACAGATACGCAGTATTTT. It codes for CASSVTSGKSTDTQYF.

This chain links TRBV7-9 with TRBJ1-3; 7 nucleotides match TRBD1. Trimming cost V 5 bases and J 0 bases; bases outside gene matches: 10. The CDR3 has 17 amino acids. Per germline, CDR1 SEHNR and CDR2 FQNEAQ (reference sequence). This CDR3 is CASSPTGAPSSGNTIYF. In DNA, the CDR3 is TGTGCCAGCAGCCCTACAGGGGCTCCTTCCTCTGGAAACACCATATATTTT.

The rearrangement links TRBV18 to TRBJ1-4; D not resolved. CDR1 and CDR2 from the germline V gene are KGHSH and LQKENI. Trimming cost V 3 bases and J 3 bases, with 14 bases left between them. This CDR3 is built from 16 residues. CDR3 region: CASSPMSSGSNEKLFF. The CDR3 DNA reads TGTGCCAGCTCACCTATGAGCAGCGGATCTAATGAAAAACTGTTTTTT.

This clone occurred a few times. The genes are TRBV19 and TRBJ1-5; D uncertain. From germline, CDR1 is LNHDA and CDR2 SQIVND (reference sequence). CDR3 length: 14 residues. V shed 8 bases and J shed 0 bases, with 11 bases lying between them. The CDR3 sequence: CASCALGSNQPQHF. The CDR3 bases are TGTGCCAGTTGCGCATTAGGTAGCAATCAGCCCCAGCATTTT.

The chain uses TRBV12-5 and TRBJ1-1; 8 bases align to TRBD1. This CDR3 is built from 18 residues. Unmatched junction bases numbered 14, after V lost 2 bases and J lost 3 bases. From germline, CDR1 is LGHNT and CDR2 FRNRAP. The CDR3 region is CASGLPSPTGEWHTEAFF. CDR3 coding DNA: TGTGCTAGTGGTTTGCCCTCCCCGACAGGGGAGTGGCACACTGAAGCTTTCTTT.